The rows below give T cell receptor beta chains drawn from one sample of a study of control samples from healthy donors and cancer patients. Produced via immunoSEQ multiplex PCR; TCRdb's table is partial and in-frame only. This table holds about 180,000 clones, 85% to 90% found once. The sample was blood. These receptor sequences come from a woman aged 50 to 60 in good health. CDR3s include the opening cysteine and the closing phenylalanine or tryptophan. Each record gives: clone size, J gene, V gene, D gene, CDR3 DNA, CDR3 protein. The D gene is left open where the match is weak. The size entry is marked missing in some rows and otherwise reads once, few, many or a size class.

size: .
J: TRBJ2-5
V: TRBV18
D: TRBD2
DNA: TGTGCCAGCTCACCACCGTTGCTAGCGGGGCAGCAAGAGACCCAGTACTTC
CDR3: CASSPPLLAGQQETQYF

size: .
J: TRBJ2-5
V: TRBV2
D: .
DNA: TGTGCCAGCCTGACAGTCCAAGAGACCCAGTACTTC
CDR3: CASLTVQETQYF

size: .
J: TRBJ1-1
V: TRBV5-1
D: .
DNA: TGCGCCAGCAGCTTGGAGACGGGGGGCGGCACTGAAGCTTTCTTT
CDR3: CASSLETGGGTEAFF

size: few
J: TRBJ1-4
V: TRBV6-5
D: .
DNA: TGTGCCAGCAGTTATGGGGGGAATGAAAAACTGTTTTTT
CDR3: CASSYGGNEKLFF

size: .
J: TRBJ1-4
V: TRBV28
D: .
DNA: TGTGCCAGCAGTTTGCGTAGGGGCGGGGAAAAACTGTTTTTT
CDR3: CASSLRRGGEKLFF

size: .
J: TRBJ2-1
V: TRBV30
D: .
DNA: TGTGCCTGGAGTGTTAATGTCAATGAGCAGTTCTTC
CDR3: CAWSVNVNEQFF

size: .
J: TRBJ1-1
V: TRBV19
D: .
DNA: TGTGCCAGTAGTATAGCCGTTAGTGGGAACACTGAAGCTTTCTTT
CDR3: CASSIAVSGNTEAFF

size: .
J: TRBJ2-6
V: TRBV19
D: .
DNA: TGTGCCAGTAGGAAGATACTCAGCTCTGGGGCCAACGTCCTGACTTTC
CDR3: CASRKILSSGANVLTF

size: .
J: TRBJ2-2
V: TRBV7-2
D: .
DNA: TGTGCCAGCAGCTTCCCGGGACAAACGAACACCGGGGAGCTGTTTTTT
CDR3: CASSFPGQTNTGELFF

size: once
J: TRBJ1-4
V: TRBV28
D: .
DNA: TGTGCCAGCAGTTTAGGACGGGGACCAACTGGCGAAAAACTGTTTTTT
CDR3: CASSLGRGPTGEKLFF

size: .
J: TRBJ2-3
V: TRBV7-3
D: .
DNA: TGTGCCAGCAGCTCGCCGCTAGGGCTCCGTGGCACAGATACGCAGTATTTT
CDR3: CASSSPLGLRGTDTQYF

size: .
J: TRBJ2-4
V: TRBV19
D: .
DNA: TGTGCCAGTAACAGGGAAGGGGGAGCCAAAAACATTCAGTACTTC
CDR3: CASNREGGAKNIQYF

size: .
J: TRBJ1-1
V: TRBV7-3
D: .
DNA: TGTGCCAGCCGAGAGACAGCACAGAACACTGAAGCTTTCTTT
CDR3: CASRETAQNTEAFF

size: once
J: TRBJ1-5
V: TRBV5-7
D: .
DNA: TGTGCCAGCAGCCCGGAGGTTAGGAATCAGCCCCAGCATTTT
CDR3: CASSPEVRNQPQHF

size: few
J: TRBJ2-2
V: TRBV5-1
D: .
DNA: TGCGCCAGCAGCACCCAATCGAGAACCGGGGAGCTGTTTTTT
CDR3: CASSTQSRTGELFF

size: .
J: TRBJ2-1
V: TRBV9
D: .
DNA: TGTGCCAGCAGCGTGGAGAGTAGCTCCTACAATGAGCAGTTCTTC
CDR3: CASSVESSSYNEQFF

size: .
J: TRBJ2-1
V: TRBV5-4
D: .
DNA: TGTGCCAGCAGCCGTGGGGGGAGCTCCTACAATGAGCAGTTCTTC
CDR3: CASSRGGSSYNEQFF

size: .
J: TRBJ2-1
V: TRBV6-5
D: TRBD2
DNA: TGTGCCAGCTGTAGCGGGAGGCCCTGGTACAATGAGCAGTTCTTC
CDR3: CASCSGRPWYNEQFF

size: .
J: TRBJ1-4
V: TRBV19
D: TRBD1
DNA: TGTGCCAGTAGCGCGCGACCGGGACAGGGGACTGAAAAACTGTTTTTT
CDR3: CASSARPGQGTEKLFF

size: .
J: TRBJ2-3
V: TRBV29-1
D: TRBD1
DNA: TGCAGCGCCGGACAGGGAGCGATCACAGATGCGCAGTATTTT
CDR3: CSAGQGAITDAQYF

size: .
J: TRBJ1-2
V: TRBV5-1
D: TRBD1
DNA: TGCGCCAGCAGCCAGCATGGACAGGGCTATGGCTACACCTTC
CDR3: CASSQHGQGYGYTF

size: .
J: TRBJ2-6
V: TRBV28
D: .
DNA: TGTGCCAGCAGTTTGAGGGGGGCATTCTCTGGGGCCAACGTCCTGACTTTC
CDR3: CASSLRGAFSGANVLTF

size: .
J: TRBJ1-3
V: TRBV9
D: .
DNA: TGTGCCAGCAGCCCTCATGGAAACACCATATATTTT
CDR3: CASSPHGNTIYF

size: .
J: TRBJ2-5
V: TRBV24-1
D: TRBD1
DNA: TGTGCCACCAGTGAAGCCGACAGGGTGGAGACCCAGTACTTC
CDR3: CATSEADRVETQYF

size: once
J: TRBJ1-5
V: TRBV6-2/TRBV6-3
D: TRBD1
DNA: TGTGCCAGCAGTTACAATACTGGGGGACAGGGCAACAAGCCCCAGCATTTT
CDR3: CASSYNTGGQGNKPQHF

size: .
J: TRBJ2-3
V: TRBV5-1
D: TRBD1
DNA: TGCGCCAGCAGTTGGACAGGGGGCGGCACAGATACGCAGTATTTT
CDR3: CASSWTGGGTDTQYF

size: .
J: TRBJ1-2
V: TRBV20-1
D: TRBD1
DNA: TGCAGTGCTAGTGGGCAGGGGGGTGCCGACTATGGCTACACCTTC
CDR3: CSASGQGGADYGYTF

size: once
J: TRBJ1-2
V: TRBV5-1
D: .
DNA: TGCGCCAGCAGCCCAACGACTAACTATGGCTACACCTTC
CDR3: CASSPTTNYGYTF

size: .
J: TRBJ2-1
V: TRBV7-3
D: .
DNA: TGTGCCAGCAGCTTACTTTCTGGGAATGGGCAGTTCTTC
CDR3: CASSLLSGNGQFF

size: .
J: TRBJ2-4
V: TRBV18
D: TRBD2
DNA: TGTGCCAGCTCATCTACTAGCGTGGGGGGACTAGCCAAAAACATTCAGTACTTC
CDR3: CASSSTSVGGLAKNIQYF

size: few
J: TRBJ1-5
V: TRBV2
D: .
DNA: TGTGCCAGCAGTGAACAGGCTAGCAATCAGCCCCAGCATTTT
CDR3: CASSEQASNQPQHF

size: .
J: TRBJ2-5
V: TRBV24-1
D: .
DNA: TGTGCCACCTCTGGAGTAGATCCCCCGGGAGAGACCCAGTACTTC
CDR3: CATSGVDPPGETQYF

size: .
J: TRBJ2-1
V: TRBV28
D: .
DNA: TGTGCCAGCAGTTCCGTTACGTATGAGCAGTTCTTC
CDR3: CASSSVTYEQFF

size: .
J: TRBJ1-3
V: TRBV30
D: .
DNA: TGTGCCTGGAGTCCCGGACTGGCCTCTGGAAACACCATATATTTT
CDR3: CAWSPGLASGNTIYF

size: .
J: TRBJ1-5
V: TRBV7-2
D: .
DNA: TGTGCCAGCAGCTTAGGGGGCCCTCATCAGCCCCAGCATTTT
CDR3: CASSLGGPHQPQHF

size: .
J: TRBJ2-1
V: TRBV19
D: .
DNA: TGTGCCAGTGGACAGCTAGAGCAGTTCTTC
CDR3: CASGQLEQFF

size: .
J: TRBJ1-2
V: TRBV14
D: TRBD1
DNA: TGTGCCAGCAGCCAAGGGACAGGGACCTATGGCTACACCTTC
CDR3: CASSQGTGTYGYTF

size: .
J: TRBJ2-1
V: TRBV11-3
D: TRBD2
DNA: TGTGCCAGCAGCTCTCTAGCGGGAGCTTACAATGAGCAGTTCTTC
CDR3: CASSSLAGAYNEQFF

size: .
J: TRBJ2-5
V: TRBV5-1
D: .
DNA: TGCGCCAGCAGCTTGGAGGGCCGAAAAGAGACCCAGTACTTC
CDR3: CASSLEGRKETQYF

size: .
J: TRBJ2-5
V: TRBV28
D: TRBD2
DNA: TGTGCCAGCAGTTTCGGGACTAGCGGGGAGGAGACCCAGTACTTC
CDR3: CASSFGTSGEETQYF

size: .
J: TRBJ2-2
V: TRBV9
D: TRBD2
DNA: TGTGCCAGCAGCATCGGGGGGACCGGGGAGCTGTTTTTT
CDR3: CASSIGGTGELFF

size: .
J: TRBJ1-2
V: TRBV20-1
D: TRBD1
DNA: TGCAGTGCTAGTTCAGGGGGCGCACAAGGCTACACCTTC
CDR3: CSASSGGAQGYTF

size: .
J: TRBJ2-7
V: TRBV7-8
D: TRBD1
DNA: TGTGCCAGTGTGAAACAGGGGGCTTACGAGCAGTACTTC
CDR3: CASVKQGAYEQYF

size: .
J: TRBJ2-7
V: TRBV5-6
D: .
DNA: TGTGCCAGCAGCTATTCAATCCACGAGCAGTACTTC
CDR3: CASSYSIHEQYF

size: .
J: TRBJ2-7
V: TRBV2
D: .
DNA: TGTGCCAGCAGTGTGCGGGCCCAATACGAGCAGTACTTC
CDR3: CASSVRAQYEQYF

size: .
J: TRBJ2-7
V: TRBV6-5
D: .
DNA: TGTGCCAGCGGGGCAAATCCCTACGAGCAGTACTTC
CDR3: CASGANPYEQYF